Following are 16 T cell receptor beta chains from one sample sequenced in a study of monozygotic twins with inflammatory bowel disease. TCRdb processed the 5' RACE reads again and assigns one entry to each CDR3 protein, with no DNA. This sample's clone table lists some 150,000 distinct CDR3 sequences. The sample was blood. The receptors were gathered from a human donor with ulcerative colitis or Crohn's disease, or a healthy co-twin of an affected twin (not recorded which).

V and J are TRBV7-9 and TRBJ1-1. Germline V gives CDR1 SEHNR, CDR2 FQNEAQ (reference sequence). The CDR3 spans 13 residues. The CDR3 loop reads CASNVRGNTEAFF.

The chain combines TRBV30 with TRBJ2-7; TCRdb gives TRBD1 as the D gene, but with no DNA this cannot be confirmed. The CDR3 length is 14 residues. Germline CDR1 reads GTSNPN; CDR2 reads SVGIG (reference sequence). Here the CDR3 reads CAGAAGGGLYEQYF.

V gene TRBV20-1 combines with J gene TRBJ1-3; the D call of TRBD1 rests on TCRdb alone, since no DNA is present to check it. This CDR3 spans 15 amino acids. Germline-derived CDR1 and CDR2 are DFQATT and SNEGSKA (reference sequence). The CDR3 spells CSARDPRRAGNTIYF.

The chain carries TRBV20-1 and TRBJ2-5; TCRdb designates TRBD1, a call that cannot be tested without DNA. The CDR3 has 13 residues. Germline V gene lookup returns CDR1 DFQATT and CDR2 SNEGSKA (reference sequence). CDR3 loop: CSARAGAQETQYF.

The chain combines TRBV15 with TRBJ2-3; no DNA is available, so the TRBD2 call from TCRdb remains unchecked. The germline CDR1 and CDR2 sequences are LNHNV and YYDKDF (reference sequence). The CDR3 covers 16 residues. The CDR3 loop reads CATSRDRDYYTDTQYF. Together with reference TRBV15 and TRBJ2-3, the CDR3 gives the full variable domain: DAMVIQNPRYQVTQFGKPVTLSCSQTLNHNVMYWYQQKSSQAPKLLFHYYDKDFNNEADTPDNFQSRRPNTSFCFLDIRSPGLGDTAMYLCATSRDRDYYTDTQYFGPGTRLTVL.

The CDR3 protein is CSARDERDRAYEQYF. The chain carries TRBV20-1 and TRBJ2-7; TCRdb designates TRBD1, a call that cannot be tested without DNA. This CDR3 is built from 15 residues. Per the germline V gene, CDR1 is DFQATT and CDR2 is SNEGSKA (reference sequence).

This chain joins TRBV5-1 and TRBJ1-5; the D gene TCRdb calls, TRBD1, cannot be checked with no DNA. Germline CDR1 is SGHRS and CDR2 is YFSETQ. The CDR3 loop spans 15 amino acids. CDR3 sequence: CASSPGTGQDQPQHF.

The gene calls are TRBV28 and TRBJ1-1. The CDR3 contains 14 residues. CDR1 and CDR2 (germline): MDHEN, SYDVKM. The CDR3 loop is CASSFWSRNTEAFF.

This chain links TRBV20-1 with TRBJ1-3. Germline-derived CDR1 and CDR2 are DFQATT and SNEGSKA (reference sequence). The CDR3 length is 13 residues. The chain's CDR3 is CSARRGSGNTIYF.

The J gene is TRBJ2-5, the V gene TRBV20-1; TCRdb's assignment of TRBD2 cannot be checked, as there is no DNA. Germline CDR1 DFQATT, CDR2 SNEGSKA (reference sequence). CDR3 length: 15 amino acids. The CDR3 loop reads CSASGRPDYQETQYF.

The gene calls are TRBV5-1 and TRBJ2-7. CDR1 and CDR2 from the germline V gene are SGHRS and YFSETQ. This CDR3 is built from 14 residues. The CDR3: CASSLGGEHYEQYF.

This chain uses TRBV11-2 with TRBJ2-7. The CDR3 loop spans 14 amino acids. Germline-derived CDR1 and CDR2 are SGHAT and FQNNGV. This CDR3 is CASSLDSTVYEQYF. The full variable domain, its missing parts supplied by reference TRBV11-2 and TRBJ2-7, is EAGVAQSPRYKIIEKRQSVAFWCNPISGHATLYWYQQILGQGPKLLIQFQNNGVVDDSQLPKDRFSAERLKGVDSTLKIQPAKLEDSAVYLCASSLDSTVYEQYFGPGTRLTVT.

V gene TRBV6-1 combines with J gene TRBJ2-7; TCRdb's D call, TRBD1, is unchecked because there is no DNA. Germline V CDR1 and CDR2: MNHNS, SASEGT. The CDR3 has 15 amino acids. CDR3 region: CASRKSGQGAYEQYF.

The V gene is TRBV4-1, the J gene TRBJ1-4. This CDR3 is built from 12 residues. CDR1 and CDR2 (germline): MGHRA, YSYEKL. CDR3 sequence: CTSSQGKEKLFF.

The V and J genes are TRBV7-2 and TRBJ2-7; as DNA is missing, the TRBD2 call by TCRdb cannot be tested. This CDR3 is 15 amino acids long. Germline CDR1 SGHTA, CDR2 FQGNSA. CDR3 protein: CASSEALAGVGEQYF.

The chain couples TRBV7-9 to TRBJ2-3; TCRdb selects TRBD2, and the lack of DNA leaves this call unchecked. CDR3 length: 14 residues. CDR1 and CDR2 from the germline V gene are SEHNR and FQNEAQ (reference sequence). This CDR3 reads CATRSGGGTDTQYF.